These 8 T cell receptor beta chains originate from one sample sequenced in a study of shared clonotypes between healthy human individuals. Generated by immunoSEQ multiplex PCR, the TCRdb table keeps only in-frame clones and is missing some. The sample has 150,000 to 200,000 clones, 66% seen once. Sequencing input: memory CD4+ T cells sorted from blood. Subset noted: CD45RA-negative fraction. These TCRs come from a man younger than 45 in good health.

The table lists this clone with a few counts. This chain joins TRBV18 and TRBJ2-4, with 10 bases that match TRBD1. CDR1 and CDR2 from the germline V gene are KGHSH and LQKENI. V shed 2 bases and J 0 bases; nucleotides not matched to a gene: 4. This CDR3 region has 17 residues. CDR3 residues: CASSPLGQGRAKNIQYF. The CDR3 DNA sequence: TGTGCCAGCTCACCATTGGGACAGGGGAGAGCCAAAAACATTCAGTACTTC.

The V and J genes are TRBV5-1 and TRBJ1-1; perhaps TRBD1 as D (5 bases). This CDR3 comprises 13 residues. V gave up 0 bases and J gave up 5 bases, with 8 bases separating them. Germline lookup yields CDR1 SGHRS and CDR2 YFSETQ. The CDR3: CASSLDRKTEAFF. The CDR3 DNA sequence: TGCGCCAGCAGCTTGGACAGGAAGACTGAAGCTTTCTTT.

The rearrangement joins TRBV29-1 to TRBJ2-5; TRBD2 might be the D (5 bases). The CDR3 runs to 18 residues. CDR1 is SQVTM, CDR2 ANQGSEA, per germline. The V end was cut by 0 bases, the J end by 2 bases, with 22 bases between. This CDR3 is CSVEDLAGFGNRQETQYF. In DNA form, the CDR3 reads TGCAGCGTTGAAGATTTAGCAGGATTCGGGAACAGACAAGAGACCCAGTACTTC.

The chain employs TRBV10-3 and TRBJ1-3; D ambiguous. The ends were cut back, 2 bases at V and 7 bases at J, with 9 bases in the middle. The CDR3 is 13 amino acids. Germline lookup yields CDR1 ENHRY and CDR2 SYGVKD. CDR3 nucleotides: TGTGCCATCAGTGAGGCACTAGGCAACACCATATATTTT. It specifies CAISEALGNTIYF.

This clone was detected once. The chain links TRBV18 to TRBJ1-1; D not resolved. Between the trimmed V and J ends, which lost 2 bases and 2 bases, there was a span of 9 bases. CDR1 KGHSH and CDR2 LQKENI come from the germline V gene. The CDR3 totals 14 residues. The CDR3 nucleotides are TGTGCCAGCTCACCAGGGCCAAGAAACACTGAAGCTTTCTTT. Encoded protein: CASSPGPRNTEAFF.

This clone was observed a single time. The chain is built from TRBV12-5 and TRBJ2-1; 9 bases align to TRBD1. The germline V gene has CDR1 LGHNT and CDR2 FRNRAP. Trimming at V came to 0 bases and at J to 4 bases, leaving 25 bases not matched to a gene. The CDR3 runs to 23 residues. The CDR3: CASGLVLSQQGENRDRVYNEQFF. The CDR3 coding sequence is TGTGCTAGTGGTTTGGTCTTAAGCCAACAAGGAGAAAACCGGGACAGGGTGTACAATGAGCAGTTCTTC.

The chain carries TRBV6-4 and TRBJ1-1; D ambiguous. The germline V gene encodes CDR1 MRHNA and CDR2 SNTAGT. Trimming shortened V by 4 bases and J by 4 bases, and 1 base separated the two germline ends. The CDR3 totals 10 residues. The CDR3: CASSGTEAFF. The CDR3 DNA is TGTGCCAGCAGTGGCACTGAAGCTTTCTTT.

The chain joins TRBV5-1 to TRBJ1-1; 7 bases are shared with TRBD1. Per the germline V gene, CDR1 is SGHRS and CDR2 is YFSETQ. Trimming cost V 4 bases and J 4 bases; bases outside gene matches: 7. CDR3 length: 14 residues. CDR3 bases: TGCGCCAGCAGCCGACAGGGTCAGGTCACTGAAGCTTTCTTT. Its protein product is CASSRQGQVTEAFF. The whole variable domain, filled in from reference TRBV5-1 and TRBJ1-1, reads KAGVTQTPRYLIKTRGQQVTLSCSPISGHRSVSWYQQTPGQGLQFLFEYFSETQRNKGNFPGRFSGRQFSNSRSEMNVSTLELGDSALYLCASSRQGQVTEAFFGQGTRLTVV.